The 21 T cell receptor beta chains presented below share a single source sample, sequenced in a study of blood T cell repertoires in COVID-19. TCRdb keeps only in-frame clones here, not all; method: immunoSEQ multiplex PCR. The profile shows 40,000 to 45,000 clones, 90% to 95% of them singletons. What was sequenced was peripheral blood. The receptor set was obtained from a human donor in a cohort sampled during active COVID-19.

The chain recombines TRBV4-1 with TRBJ2-7, with a weak D call TRBD2 (5 bases). CDR1 is MGHRA and CDR2 is YSYEKL in the germline V gene. V dropped 0 bases and J dropped 9 bases, with 15 bases sitting between them. The CDR3 runs to 14 residues. The CDR3 loop reads CASSQDSQFGGQYF. In DNA form, the CDR3 reads TGCGCCAGCAGCCAAGATAGTCAGTTTGGAGGGCAGTACTTC.

This clone was recorded only once. This chain uses TRBV29-1 with TRBJ2-1; the match to TRBD1 covers 7 bases. CDR1 and CDR2 (germline): SQVTM, ANQGSEA. This CDR3 comprises 13 residues. The V gene end was trimmed by 6 bases and the J gene end by 7 bases; junction bases not matched to a gene: 9. The CDR3 DNA is TGCAGCGTAGACAGGGATTTTAGTAATGAGCAGTTCTTC. Translation: CSVDRDFSNEQFF.

The chain combines TRBV18 with TRBJ1-3; the match to TRBD1 covers 7 bases. This CDR3 has 16 amino acids. Germline loops: CDR1 KGHSH, CDR2 LQKENI. The J segment lost 0 bases and the V segment lost 0 bases, leaving 2 bases of the junction unmatched. CDR3 sequence: CASSPPPGGSGNTIYF. CDR3 nucleotides: TGTGCCAGCTCACCACCCCCAGGGGGCTCTGGAAACACCATATATTTT. Full variable domain (rest looked up from reference TRBV18 and TRBJ1-3): NAGVMQNPRHLVRRRGQEARLRCSPMKGHSHVYWYRQLPEEGLKFMVYLQKENIIDESGMPKERFSAEFPKEGPSILRIQQVVRGDSAAYFCASSPPPGGSGNTIYFGEGSWLTVV.

The chain combines TRBV3-1 (or the pseudogene TRBV3-2) with TRBJ2-2; D perhaps matches TRBD2 (6 bases). The germline V gene has CDR1 LGHDT and CDR2 YNNKEL (reference sequence). The CDR3 is 15 amino acids. Deletions cut 4 bases from V and 6 bases from J, with 15 bases between. In nucleotides, the CDR3 is TGTGCCAGCAGCCCAGACTGCGGGAATCCCGGGGAGCTGTTTTTT. It is translated as CASSPDCGNPGELFF.

The chain joins TRBV6-1 to TRBJ2-6; 7 bases are shared with TRBD1. V shed 4 bases, J shed 0 bases, and the junction held 3 bases outside the gene matches. Germline CDR1 MNHNS, CDR2 SASEGT. The CDR3 is 16 amino acids. CDR3 sequence: CASSGQGFSGANVLTF. CDR3 nucleotides: TGTGCCAGCAGTGGACAGGGCTTCTCTGGGGCCAACGTCCTGACTTTC.

This rearrangement joins TRBV19 to TRBJ1-1; TRBD1 might be the D (5 bases). The V gene lost 7 bases and the J gene lost 5 bases, with 17 bases spanning the gap. Germline-derived CDR1 and CDR2 are LNHDA and SQIVND (reference sequence). This CDR3 comprises 14 residues. CDR3 in amino acids: CASNPWDRGTEAFF. The CDR3 DNA reads TGTGCCAGTAACCCTTGGGACCGGGGGACTGAAGCTTTCTTT.

The gene calls are TRBV7-9 and TRBJ2-5; maybe TRBD1 (6 bases). The germline V gene has CDR1 SEHNR and CDR2 FQNEAQ (reference sequence). Trimming pared 6 bases from V and 2 bases from J, leaving 16 bases between. The CDR3 runs 15 residues. The CDR3 nucleotides read TGTGCCAGCAGGTCTCCGGGACAACTACAAGAGACCCAGTACTTC. Translated, it gives CASRSPGQLQETQYF.

The chain employs TRBV18 and TRBJ1-4; 7 nucleotides agree with TRBD1. CDR1 and CDR2 from the germline V gene are KGHSH and LQKENI. Trimming cost V 0 bases and J 6 bases; bases outside gene matches: 4. The CDR3 extends over 15 amino acids. CDR3: CASSPPTGKDEKLFF. The CDR3 nucleotides read TGTGCCAGCTCACCACCGACAGGGAAGGATGAAAAACTGTTTTTT.

Of note for this clone: The identical CDR3 is also encoded by other nucleotide sequences in the sample. V is TRBV5-6 and J is TRBJ1-5; TRBD1 agrees at 7 bases. Per germline, CDR1 SGHDT and CDR2 YYEEEE. Unmatched junction bases numbered 3, after V lost 1 base and J lost 2 bases. The CDR3 is 15 residues long. CDR3 bases: TGTGCCAGCAGCTTGCGACAGGGAGGCAATCAGCCCCAGCATTTT. The encoded protein is CASSLRQGGNQPQHF. Filled out from reference TRBV5-6 and TRBJ1-5, the complete variable domain reads DAGVTQSPTHLIKTRGQQVTLRCSPKSGHDTVSWYQQALGQGPQFIFQYYEEEERQRGNFPDRFSGHQFPNYSSELNVNALLLGDSALYLCASSLRQGGNQPQHFGDGTRLSIL.

This clone occurred once. V is TRBV25-1 and J is TRBJ2-5; 8 bases agree with TRBD2. This CDR3 region has 16 residues. With 3 bases clipped from V and 5 bases from J, the junction kept 11 bases outside the gene matches. Germline CDR1 is MGHDK and CDR2 is SYGVNS. The CDR3 coding sequence is TGTGCCAGCAGTGATAGGAGGGGCGGGGGGCCGGAGACCCAGTACTTC. As protein: CASSDRRGGGPETQYF. The complete variable domain, with remaining parts taken from reference TRBV25-1 and TRBJ2-5, reads EADIYQTPRYLVIGTGKKITLECSQTMGHDKMYWYQQDPGMELHLIHYSYGVNSTEKGDLSSESTVSRIRTEHFPLTLESARPSHTSQYLCASSDRRGGGPETQYFGPGTRLLVL.

The chain uses TRBV5-1 and TRBJ2-7; tentative D call: TRBD2 (5 bases). CDR1 and CDR2 (germline): SGHRS, YFSETQ. Trimming removed 4 bases from V and 2 bases from J, with 16 bases in between. CDR3 length: 15 amino acids. The CDR3 protein is CASSEGDSPPYEQYF. The DNA for the CDR3 is TGCGCCAGCAGCGAGGGTGACTCACCCCCCTACGAGCAGTACTTC.

This rearrangement joins TRBV7-9 to TRBJ1-1; weak D call: TRBD1 (5 bases). V was cut by 2 bases and J by 2 bases, with 12 bases left in between. Germline values: CDR1 SEHNR, CDR2 FQNEAQ (reference sequence). The CDR3 has 15 amino acids. The CDR3 region is CASSLRGLLNTEAFF. CDR3 DNA: TGTGCCAGCAGCTTAAGGGGCTTGCTAAACACTGAAGCTTTCTTT.

This clone was observed a few times. V and J are TRBV3-1 (or the pseudogene TRBV3-2) and TRBJ1-2; no reliable D call. Germline CDR1 and CDR2: LGHDT and YNNKEL (reference sequence). Trimming cost V 1 base and J 5 bases, with 11 bases left between them. CDR3 length: 14 residues. CDR3 bases: TGTGCCAGCAGCCAAGCAGGATTGGTTTATGGCTACACCTTC. Translating it yields CASSQAGLVYGYTF.

This chain links TRBV5-1 with TRBJ1-3; no clear D. The V gene's germline CDR1 is SGHRS and CDR2 YFSETQ. Trimming pared 5 bases from V and 0 bases from J, leaving 15 bases between. This CDR3 region has 16 residues. CDR3 coding DNA: TGCGCCAGCAGGGGCACTTTCGGTACCTCTGGAAACACCATATATTTT. As protein: CASRGTFGTSGNTIYF. The full variable domain, in which reference TRBV5-1 and TRBJ1-3 provide the parts outside the CDR3, is KAGVTQTPRYLIKTRGQQVTLSCSPISGHRSVSWYQQTPGQGLQFLFEYFSETQRNKGNFPGRFSGRQFSNSRSEMNVSTLELGDSALYLCASRGTFGTSGNTIYFGEGSWLTVV.

V gene TRBV19 combines with J gene TRBJ1-4; D is uncertain. The germline gives CDR1 LNHDA, CDR2 SQIVND (reference sequence). The ends were cut back, 4 bases at V and 4 bases at J, with 16 bases in the middle. The CDR3 loop spans 16 amino acids. The CDR3 DNA is TGTGCCAGTAGTACCCACTCGCGAGGGTTTAATGAAAAACTGTTTTTT. Translating it yields CASSTHSRGFNEKLFF.

This chain links TRBV7-3 with TRBJ2-5; D gene unclear. This CDR3 region has 14 residues. Germline lookup yields CDR1 SGHTA and CDR2 FQGTGA. The ends were cut back, 0 bases at V and 2 bases at J, with 7 bases in the middle. DNA of the CDR3: TGTGCCAGCAGCTTAACGCCCTATCAAGAGACCCAGTACTTC. It codes for CASSLTPYQETQYF.

V and J are TRBV7-3 and TRBJ2-3, with TRBD2 identical over 7 bases. CDR1 is SGHTA and CDR2 is FQGTGA in the germline V gene. V trimming: 5 bases; J trimming: 1 base; junction bases outside the gene matches: 3. The CDR3 is 14 residues long. Here the CDR3 reads CASSPSGRTDTQYF. Written as DNA, the CDR3 is TGTGCCAGCAGCCCTAGCGGTCGCACAGATACGCAGTATTTT. Full variable domain (outside the CDR3, taken from reference TRBV7-3 and TRBJ2-3): GAGVSQTPSNKVTEKGKYVELRCDPISGHTALYWYRQSLGQGPEFLIYFQGTGAADDSGLPNDRFFAVRPEGSVSTLKIQRTERGDSAVYLCASSPSGRTDTQYFGPGTRLTVL.

V gene TRBV7-2 combines with J gene TRBJ1-1; the D is unclear. The germline V and J ends were trimmed by 5 bases and 0 bases, with 10 bases remaining between them. Germline V lookup: CDR1 SGHTA, CDR2 FQGNSA. This CDR3 is 14 amino acids long. The CDR3 here is CASSPRHVNTEAFF. CDR3 DNA: TGTGCCAGCAGCCCGCGACACGTGAACACTGAAGCTTTCTTT.

This clone was seen once. The chain recombines TRBV4-3 with TRBJ2-7; 10 bases fit TRBD1. This CDR3 comprises 16 residues. V shed 2 bases and J 3 bases; nucleotides not matched to a gene: 7. CDR1 and CDR2 (germline): LGHNA, YSLEER. Here the CDR3 reads CASSQSRQGAYYEQYF. Here the CDR3 DNA reads TGCGCCAGCAGCCAATCAAGACAGGGGGCTTACTACGAGCAGTACTTC.

This clone has only one observation. J is TRBJ1-2 and V is TRBV19, with TRBD1 matching over 7 bases. The trim removed 1 base at V and 1 base at J, leaving 12 bases unmatched. The CDR3 extends over 18 amino acids. In germline, CDR1 is LNHDA, CDR2 SQIVND (reference sequence). The DNA of the CDR3 is TGTGCCAGTAGTATAGTCGGGACAGTATGGGCGCGTAACTATGGCTACACCTTC. It encodes CASSIVGTVWARNYGYTF.

The sample holds one count of this clone. This chain joins TRBV7-8 and TRBJ2-5, with a tentative D call TRBD2 (5 bases). The V and J ends lost 3 bases and 4 bases respectively, with 12 bases between them. The germline V gene encodes CDR1 SGHVS and CDR2 FQNEAQ. This CDR3 comprises 14 residues. CDR3 loop: CASSFLASRETQYF. DNA for the CDR3: TGTGCCAGCAGCTTCCTGGCTAGCCGAGAGACCCAGTACTTC.